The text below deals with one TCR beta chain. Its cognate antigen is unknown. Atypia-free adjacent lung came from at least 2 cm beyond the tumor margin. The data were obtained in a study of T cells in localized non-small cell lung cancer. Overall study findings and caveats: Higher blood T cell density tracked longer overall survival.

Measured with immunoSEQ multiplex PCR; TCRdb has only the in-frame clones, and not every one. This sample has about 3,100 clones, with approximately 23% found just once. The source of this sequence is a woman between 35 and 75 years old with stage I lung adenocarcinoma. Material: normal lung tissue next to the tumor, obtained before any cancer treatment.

This CDR3 reads CASSAFRDTQYF. CDR3 coding DNA: TGTGCCAGTAGTGCCTTCCGAGATACGCAGTATTTT. The rearrangement joins TRBV19 to TRBJ2-3; D call uncertain. In germline, CDR1 is LNHDA, CDR2 SQIVND (reference sequence). V was pared by 5 bases and J by 5 bases, with 8 bases between. The CDR3 consists of 12 residues.